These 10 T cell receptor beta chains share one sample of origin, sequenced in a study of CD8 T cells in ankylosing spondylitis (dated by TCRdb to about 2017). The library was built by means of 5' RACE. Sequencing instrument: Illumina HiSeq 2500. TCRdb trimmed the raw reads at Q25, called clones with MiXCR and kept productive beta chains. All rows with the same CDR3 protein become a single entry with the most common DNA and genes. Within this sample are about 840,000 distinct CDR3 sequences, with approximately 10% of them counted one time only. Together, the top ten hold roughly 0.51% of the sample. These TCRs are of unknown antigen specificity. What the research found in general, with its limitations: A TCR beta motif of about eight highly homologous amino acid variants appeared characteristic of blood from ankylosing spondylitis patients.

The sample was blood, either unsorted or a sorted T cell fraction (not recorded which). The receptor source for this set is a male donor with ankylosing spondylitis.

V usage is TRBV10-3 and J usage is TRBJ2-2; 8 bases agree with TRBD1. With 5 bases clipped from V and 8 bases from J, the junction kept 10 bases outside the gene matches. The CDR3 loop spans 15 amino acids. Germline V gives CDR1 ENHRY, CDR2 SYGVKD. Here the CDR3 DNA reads TGTGCCATCAGTCCGGGACAGGTGACCTTTGGGGAGCTGTTTTTT. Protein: CAISPGQVTFGELFF.

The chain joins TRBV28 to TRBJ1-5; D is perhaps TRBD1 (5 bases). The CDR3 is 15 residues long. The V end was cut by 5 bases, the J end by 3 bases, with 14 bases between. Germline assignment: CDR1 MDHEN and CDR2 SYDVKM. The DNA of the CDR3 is TGTGCCAGCAGTACCTTCCGACAGTCCAATCAGCCCCAGCATTTT. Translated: CASSTFRQSNQPQHF.

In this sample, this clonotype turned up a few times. The CDR3 spells CSATLAGPQFF. In nucleotides, the CDR3 is TGCAGTGCAACTCTAGCGGGGCCGCAGTTCTTC. The rearrangement uses TRBV20-1 and TRBJ2-1; 9 bases are a match to TRBD2. Germline trimming cut 6 bases from V and 12 bases from J; bases unmatched to any gene: 6. CDR1 is DFQATT and CDR2 is SNEGSKA in the germline V gene (reference sequence). The CDR3 has 11 amino acids.

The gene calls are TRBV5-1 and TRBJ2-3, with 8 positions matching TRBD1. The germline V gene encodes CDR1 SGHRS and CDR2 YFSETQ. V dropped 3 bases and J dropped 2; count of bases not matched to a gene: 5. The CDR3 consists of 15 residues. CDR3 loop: CASSWTGPSTDTQYF. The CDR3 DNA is TGCGCCAGCAGCTGGACAGGGCCATCCACAGATACGCAGTATTTT. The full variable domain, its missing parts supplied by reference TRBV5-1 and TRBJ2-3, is KAGVTQTPRYLIKTRGQQVTLSCSPISGHRSVSWYQQTPGQGLQFLFEYFSETQRNKGNFPGRFSGRQFSNSRSEMNVSTLELGDSALYLCASSWTGPSTDTQYFGPGTRLTVL.

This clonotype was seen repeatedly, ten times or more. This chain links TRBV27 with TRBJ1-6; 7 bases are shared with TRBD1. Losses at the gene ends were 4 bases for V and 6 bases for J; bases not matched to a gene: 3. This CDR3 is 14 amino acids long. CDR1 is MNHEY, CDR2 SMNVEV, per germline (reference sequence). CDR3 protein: CASSSDRRNSPLHF. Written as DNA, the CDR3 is TGTGCCAGCAGTTCGGACAGGCGTAATTCACCCCTCCACTTT.

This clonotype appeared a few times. As DNA, the CDR3 is TGTGCCAGCAGCCTACGTCACCTTACTAGCGGGTTCCCCTACGAGCAGTACTTC. This encodes CASSLRHLTSGFPYEQYF. This rearrangement joins TRBV11-2 to TRBJ2-7; 9 bases are a match to TRBD2. The V gene end was trimmed by 5 bases and the J gene end by 2 bases; junction bases not matched to a gene: 16. This CDR3 has 18 residues. The germline V gene has CDR1 SGHAT and CDR2 FQNNGV.

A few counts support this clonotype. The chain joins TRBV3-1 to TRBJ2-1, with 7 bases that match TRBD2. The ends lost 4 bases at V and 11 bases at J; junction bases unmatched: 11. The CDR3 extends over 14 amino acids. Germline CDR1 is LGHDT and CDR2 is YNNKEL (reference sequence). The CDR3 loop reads CASSLRGREVKQFF. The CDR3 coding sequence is TGTGCCAGCAGCCTAAGAGGGAGGGAAGTTAAGCAGTTCTTC.

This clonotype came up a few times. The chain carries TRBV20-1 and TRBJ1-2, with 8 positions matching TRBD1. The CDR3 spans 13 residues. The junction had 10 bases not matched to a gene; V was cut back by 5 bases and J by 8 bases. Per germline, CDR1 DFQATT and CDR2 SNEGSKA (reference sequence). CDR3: CSAPRTGSRGYTF. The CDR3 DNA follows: TGCAGTGCTCCTCGGACAGGGAGTCGCGGCTACACCTTC.

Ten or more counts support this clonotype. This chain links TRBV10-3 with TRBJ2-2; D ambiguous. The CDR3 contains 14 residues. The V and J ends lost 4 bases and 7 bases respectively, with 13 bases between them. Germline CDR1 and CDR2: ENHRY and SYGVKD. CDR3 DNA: TGTGCCATCAGTGGAGAACGTCACGGCGGGGAGCTGTTTTTT. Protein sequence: CAISGERHGGELFF.

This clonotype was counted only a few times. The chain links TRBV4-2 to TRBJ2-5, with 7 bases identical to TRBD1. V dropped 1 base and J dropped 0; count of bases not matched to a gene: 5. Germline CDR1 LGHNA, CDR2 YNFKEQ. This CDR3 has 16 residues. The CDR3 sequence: CASSQALGTDQETQYF. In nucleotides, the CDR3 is TGTGCCAGCAGCCAAGCGTTGGGGACAGACCAAGAGACCCAGTACTTC.